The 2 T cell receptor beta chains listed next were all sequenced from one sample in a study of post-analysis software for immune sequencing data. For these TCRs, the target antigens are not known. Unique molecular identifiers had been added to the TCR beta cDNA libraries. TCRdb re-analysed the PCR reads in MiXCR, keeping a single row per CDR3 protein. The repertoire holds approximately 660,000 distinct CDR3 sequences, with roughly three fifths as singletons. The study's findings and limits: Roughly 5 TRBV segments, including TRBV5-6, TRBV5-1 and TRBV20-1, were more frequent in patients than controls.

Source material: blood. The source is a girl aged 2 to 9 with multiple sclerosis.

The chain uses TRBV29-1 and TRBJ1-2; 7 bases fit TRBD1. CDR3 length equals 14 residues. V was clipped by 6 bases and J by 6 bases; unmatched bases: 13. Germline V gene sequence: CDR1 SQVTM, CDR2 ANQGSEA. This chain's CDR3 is CSVTDRQGWDGYTF. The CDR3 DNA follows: TGCAGCGTGACCGACAGACAGGGCTGGGATGGCTACACCTTC.

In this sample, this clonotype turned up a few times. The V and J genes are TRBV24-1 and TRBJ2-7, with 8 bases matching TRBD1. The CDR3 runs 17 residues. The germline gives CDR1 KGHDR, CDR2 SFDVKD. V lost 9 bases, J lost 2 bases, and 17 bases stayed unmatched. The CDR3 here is CATVPGPPGQATYEQYF. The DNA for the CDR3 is TGTGCCACCGTGCCTGGTCCCCCGGGACAGGCCACCTACGAGCAGTACTTC.